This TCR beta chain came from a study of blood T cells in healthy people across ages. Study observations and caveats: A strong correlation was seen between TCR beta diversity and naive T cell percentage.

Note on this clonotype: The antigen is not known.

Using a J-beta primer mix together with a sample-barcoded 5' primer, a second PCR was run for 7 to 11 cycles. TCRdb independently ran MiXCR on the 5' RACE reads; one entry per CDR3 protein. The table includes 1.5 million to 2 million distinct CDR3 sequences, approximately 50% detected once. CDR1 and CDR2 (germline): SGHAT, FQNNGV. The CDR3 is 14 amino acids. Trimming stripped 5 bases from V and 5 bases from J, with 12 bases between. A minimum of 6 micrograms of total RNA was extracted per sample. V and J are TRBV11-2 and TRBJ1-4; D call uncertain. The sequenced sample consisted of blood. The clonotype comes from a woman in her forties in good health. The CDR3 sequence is CASSVSRVNEKLFF. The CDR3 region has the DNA TGTGCCAGCAGCGTGTCAAGGGTGAATGAAAAACTGTTTTTT.